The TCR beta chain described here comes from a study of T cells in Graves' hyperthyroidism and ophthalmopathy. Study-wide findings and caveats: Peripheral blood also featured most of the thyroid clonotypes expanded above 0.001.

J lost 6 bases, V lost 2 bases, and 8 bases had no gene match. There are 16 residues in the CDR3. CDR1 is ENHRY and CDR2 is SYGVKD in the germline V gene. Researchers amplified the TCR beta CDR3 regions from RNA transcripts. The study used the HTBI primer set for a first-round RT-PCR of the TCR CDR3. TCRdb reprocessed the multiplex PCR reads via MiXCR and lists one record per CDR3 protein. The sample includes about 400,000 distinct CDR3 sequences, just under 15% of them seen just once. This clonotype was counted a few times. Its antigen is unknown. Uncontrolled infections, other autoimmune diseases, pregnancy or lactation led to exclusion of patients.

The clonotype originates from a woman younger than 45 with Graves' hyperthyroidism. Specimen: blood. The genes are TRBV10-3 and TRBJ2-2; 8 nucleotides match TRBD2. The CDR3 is CAISETSGSDPGELFF. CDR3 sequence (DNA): TGTGCCATCAGTGAGACTAGCGGCTCGGATCCCGGGGAGCTGTTTTTT.